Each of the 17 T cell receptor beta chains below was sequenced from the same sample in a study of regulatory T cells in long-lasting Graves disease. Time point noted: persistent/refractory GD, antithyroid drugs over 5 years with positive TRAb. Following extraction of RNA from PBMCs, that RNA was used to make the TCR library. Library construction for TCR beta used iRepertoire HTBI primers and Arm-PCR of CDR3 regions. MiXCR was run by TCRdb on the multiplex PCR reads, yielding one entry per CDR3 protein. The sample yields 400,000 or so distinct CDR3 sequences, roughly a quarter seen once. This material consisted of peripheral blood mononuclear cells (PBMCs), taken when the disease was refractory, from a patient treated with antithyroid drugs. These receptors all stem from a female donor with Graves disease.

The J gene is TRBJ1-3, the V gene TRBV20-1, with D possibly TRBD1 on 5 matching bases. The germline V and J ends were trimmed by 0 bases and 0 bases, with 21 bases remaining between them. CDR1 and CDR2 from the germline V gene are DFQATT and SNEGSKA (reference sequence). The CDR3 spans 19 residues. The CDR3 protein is CSARDPLLSDRYSGNTIYF. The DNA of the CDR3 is TGCAGTGCTAGAGACCCACTTTTATCCGACAGATACTCTGGAAACACCATATATTTT.

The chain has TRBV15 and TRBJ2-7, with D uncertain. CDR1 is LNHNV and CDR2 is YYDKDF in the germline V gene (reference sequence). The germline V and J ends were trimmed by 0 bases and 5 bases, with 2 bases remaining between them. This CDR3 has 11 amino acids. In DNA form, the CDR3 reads TGTGCCACCAGCAGAGATGACGAGCAGTACTTC. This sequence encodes CATSRDDEQYF.

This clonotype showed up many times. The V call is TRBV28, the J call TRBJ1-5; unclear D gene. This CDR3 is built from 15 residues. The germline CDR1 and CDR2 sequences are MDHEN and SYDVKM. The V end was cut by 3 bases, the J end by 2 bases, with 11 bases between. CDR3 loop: CASSFSPYGNQPQHF. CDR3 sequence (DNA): TGTGCCAGCAGTTTTTCCCCCTATGGCAATCAGCCCCAGCATTTT.

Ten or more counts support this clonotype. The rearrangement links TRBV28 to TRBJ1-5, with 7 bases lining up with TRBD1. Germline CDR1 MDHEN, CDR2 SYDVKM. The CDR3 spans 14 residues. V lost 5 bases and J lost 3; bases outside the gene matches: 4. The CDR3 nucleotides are TGTGCCAGCAGTAGGACAGGAGTCAATCAGCCCCAGCATTTT. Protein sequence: CASSRTGVNQPQHF.

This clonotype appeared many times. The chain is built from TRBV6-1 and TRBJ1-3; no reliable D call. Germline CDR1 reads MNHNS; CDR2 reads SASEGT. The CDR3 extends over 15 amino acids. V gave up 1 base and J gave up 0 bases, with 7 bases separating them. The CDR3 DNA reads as TGTGCCAGCAGTGAAGGGCCCTTCTCTGGAAACACCATATATTTT. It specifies CASSEGPFSGNTIYF.

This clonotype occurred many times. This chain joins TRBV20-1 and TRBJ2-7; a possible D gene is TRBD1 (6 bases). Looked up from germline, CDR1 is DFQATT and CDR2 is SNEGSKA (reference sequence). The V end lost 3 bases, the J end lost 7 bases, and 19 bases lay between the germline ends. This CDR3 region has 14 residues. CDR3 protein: CSASSNRVFGEQYF. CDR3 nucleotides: TGCAGTGCTAGCTCGAACAGGGTCTTTGGGGAGCAGTACTTC.

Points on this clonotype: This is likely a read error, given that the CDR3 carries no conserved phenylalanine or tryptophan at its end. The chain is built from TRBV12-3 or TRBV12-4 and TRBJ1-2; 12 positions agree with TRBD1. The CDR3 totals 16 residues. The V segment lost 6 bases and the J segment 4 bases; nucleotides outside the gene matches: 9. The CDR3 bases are TGTGCCAGCAGGCGAAGCGGGACAGGGGGCGGCTATGGCTACACCTCC. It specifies CASRRSGTGGGYGYTS.

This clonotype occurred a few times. The CDR3 is CASTRGGGEKLFF. CDR3 sequence (DNA): TGTGCCAGCACCCGGGGAGGAGGGGAAAAACTGTTTTTT. The chain recombines TRBV13 with TRBJ1-4; D call uncertain. From germline, CDR1 is PRHDT and CDR2 FYEKMQ (reference sequence). The CDR3 spans 13 residues. V was trimmed by 7 bases and J by 8 bases, leaving 14 bases between them.

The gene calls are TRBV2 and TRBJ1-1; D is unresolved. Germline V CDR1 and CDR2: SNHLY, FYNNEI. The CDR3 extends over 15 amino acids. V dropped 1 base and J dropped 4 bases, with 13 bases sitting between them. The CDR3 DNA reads TGTGCCAGCAGTGAAGATTCGTCGGGGAGCACTGAAGCTTTCTTT. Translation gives CASSEDSSGSTEAFF.

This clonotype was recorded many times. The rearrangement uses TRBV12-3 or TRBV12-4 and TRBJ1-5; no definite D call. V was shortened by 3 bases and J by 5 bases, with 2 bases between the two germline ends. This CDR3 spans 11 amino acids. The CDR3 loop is CASSFDQPQHF. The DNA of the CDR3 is TGTGCCAGCAGTTTTGATCAGCCCCAGCATTTT.

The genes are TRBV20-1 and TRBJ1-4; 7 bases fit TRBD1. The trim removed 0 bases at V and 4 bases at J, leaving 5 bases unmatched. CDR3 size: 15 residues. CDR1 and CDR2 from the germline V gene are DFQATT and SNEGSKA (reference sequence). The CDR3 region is CSARENDRVNEKLFF. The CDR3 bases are TGCAGTGCTAGAGAGAATGACAGGGTTAATGAAAAACTGTTTTTT.

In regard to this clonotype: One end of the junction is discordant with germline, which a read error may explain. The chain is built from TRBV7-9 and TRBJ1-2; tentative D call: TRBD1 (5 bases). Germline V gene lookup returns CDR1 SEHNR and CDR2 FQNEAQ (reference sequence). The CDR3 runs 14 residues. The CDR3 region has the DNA TGTGCCAGCAGCTTAGCTGACGGCTCCTGGGGCTGCACCTTC. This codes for CASSLADGSWGCTF.

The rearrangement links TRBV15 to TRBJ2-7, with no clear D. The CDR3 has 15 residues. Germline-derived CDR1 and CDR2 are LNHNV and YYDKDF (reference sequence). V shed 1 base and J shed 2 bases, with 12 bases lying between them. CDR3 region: CATSRGSAKTYEQYF. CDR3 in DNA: TGTGCCACCAGCAGAGGATCGGCAAAGACCTACGAGCAGTACTTC.

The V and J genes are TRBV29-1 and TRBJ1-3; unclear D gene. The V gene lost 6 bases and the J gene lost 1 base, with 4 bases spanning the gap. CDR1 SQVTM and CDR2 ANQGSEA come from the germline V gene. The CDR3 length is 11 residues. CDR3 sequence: CSVASGNTIYF. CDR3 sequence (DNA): TGCAGCGTCGCTTCTGGAAACACCATATATTTT.

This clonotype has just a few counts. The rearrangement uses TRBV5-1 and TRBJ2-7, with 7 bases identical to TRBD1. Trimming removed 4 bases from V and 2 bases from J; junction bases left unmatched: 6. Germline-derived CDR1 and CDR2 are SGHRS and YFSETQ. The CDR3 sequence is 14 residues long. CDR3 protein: CASSERQGPYEQYF. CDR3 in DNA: TGCGCCAGCAGCGAAAGACAGGGTCCCTACGAGCAGTACTTC.

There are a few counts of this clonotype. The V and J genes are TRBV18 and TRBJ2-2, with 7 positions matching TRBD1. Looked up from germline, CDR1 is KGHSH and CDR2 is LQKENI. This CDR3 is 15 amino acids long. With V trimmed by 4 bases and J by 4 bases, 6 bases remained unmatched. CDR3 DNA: TGTGCCAGCTCACTTAACAGGGGATCCACCGGGGAGCTGTTTTTT. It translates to CASSLNRGSTGELFF.

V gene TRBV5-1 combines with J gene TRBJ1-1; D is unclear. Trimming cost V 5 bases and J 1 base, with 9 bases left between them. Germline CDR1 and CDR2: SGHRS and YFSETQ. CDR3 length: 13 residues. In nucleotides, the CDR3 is TGCGCCAGCAGGTCAACACAGAACACTGAAGCTTTCTTT. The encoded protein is CASRSTQNTEAFF.